This T cell receptor (beta chain) was retrieved from a study of T cell responses to AZD1222 COVID-19 vaccine. CDR1 and CDR2 from the germline V gene are LGHNA and YNFKEQ. V shed 3 bases and J 7 bases; nucleotides not matched to a gene: 5. The CDR3 covers 15 residues. Broader study findings: Variant regions that are unmutated are reportedly the target of nearly half of spike-specific TCRs. Only six individuals given AZD1222 were seropositive at baseline.

About this clone itself: No antigen is known for it.

Second-dose intervals of approximately 4 or approximately 12 weeks were pooled. Libraries were prepared by immunoSEQ multiplex PCR; TCRdb keeps only in-frame clonotypes and omits some of them. The table has approximately 80,000 clones, 80% to 90% seen once. The chain joins TRBV4-2 to TRBJ2-1, with TRBD1 matching over 11 bases. The TCR comes from an adult who received the AZD1222 COVID-19 vaccine. The sequencing here drew on peripheral blood, taken 28 days after the second AZD1222 dose. CDR3 in DNA: TGTGCCAGCAGCCATATAGGACAGGGGGCGAATGAGCAGTTCTTC. Its translation is CASSHIGQGANEQFF.